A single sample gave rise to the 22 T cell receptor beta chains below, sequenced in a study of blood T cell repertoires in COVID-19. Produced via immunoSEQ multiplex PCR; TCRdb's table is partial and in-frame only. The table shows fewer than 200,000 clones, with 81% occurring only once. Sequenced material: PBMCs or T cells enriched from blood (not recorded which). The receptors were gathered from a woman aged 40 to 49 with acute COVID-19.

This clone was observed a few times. CDR3 bases: TGTGCCAGCAGCCCCCGGGGAGTAGCGGGAGATTTTGGTGAGCAGTTCTTC. Encoded protein: CASSPRGVAGDFGEQFF. This rearrangement joins TRBV4-2 to TRBJ2-1; 9 bases fit TRBD2. J gave up 9 bases and V 4 bases, and 16 bases lay outside the gene matches. This CDR3 spans 17 amino acids. Per germline, CDR1 LGHNA and CDR2 YNFKEQ.

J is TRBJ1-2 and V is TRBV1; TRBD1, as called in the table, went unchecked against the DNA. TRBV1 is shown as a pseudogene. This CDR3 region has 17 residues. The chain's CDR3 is CTSSRRGPPDPIYGYTF. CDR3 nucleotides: TGCACCAGCAGCCGAAGGGGGCCTCCTGATCCTATCTATGGCTACACCTTC.

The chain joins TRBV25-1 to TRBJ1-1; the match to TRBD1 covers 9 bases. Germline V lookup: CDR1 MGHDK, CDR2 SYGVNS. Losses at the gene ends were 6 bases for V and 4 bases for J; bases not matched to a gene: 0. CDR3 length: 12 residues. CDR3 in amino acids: CASRTGGTEAFF. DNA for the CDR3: TGTGCCAGCAGGACAGGGGGCACTGAAGCTTTCTTT.

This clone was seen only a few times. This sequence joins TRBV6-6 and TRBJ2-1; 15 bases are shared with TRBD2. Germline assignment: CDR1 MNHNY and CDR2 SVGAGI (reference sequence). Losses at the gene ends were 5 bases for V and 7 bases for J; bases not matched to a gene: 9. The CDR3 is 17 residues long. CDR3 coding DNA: TGTGCCAGCAGTCCCGGGACTAGCGGGGGGACTGGTAATGAGCAGTTCTTC. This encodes CASSPGTSGGTGNEQFF.

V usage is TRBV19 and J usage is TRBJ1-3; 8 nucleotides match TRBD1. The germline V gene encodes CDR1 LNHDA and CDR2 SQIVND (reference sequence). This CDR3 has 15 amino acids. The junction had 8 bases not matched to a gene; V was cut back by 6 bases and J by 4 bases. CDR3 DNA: TGTGCCAGTAGCGAGACCCGGGACAGGGGAAACACCATATATTTT. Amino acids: CASSETRDRGNTIYF.

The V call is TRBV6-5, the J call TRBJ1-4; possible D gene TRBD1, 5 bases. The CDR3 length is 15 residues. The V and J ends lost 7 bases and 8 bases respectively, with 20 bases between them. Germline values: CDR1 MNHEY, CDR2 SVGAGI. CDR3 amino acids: CASTGGFRVREKLFF. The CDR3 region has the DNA TGTGCCAGCACCGGGGGGTTCAGGGTTAGGGAAAAACTGTTTTTT.

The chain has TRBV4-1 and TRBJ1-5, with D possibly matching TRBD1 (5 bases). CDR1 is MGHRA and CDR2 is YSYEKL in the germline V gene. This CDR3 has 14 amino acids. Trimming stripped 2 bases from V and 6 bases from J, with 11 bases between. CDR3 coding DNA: TGCGCCAGCAGCCAACCAGGGAGGGGTCAGCCCCAGCATTTT. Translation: CASSQPGRGQPQHF.

The CDR3 bases are TGTGCCAGCTCACGAAACCGGGACAGGGATTCACCCCTCCACTTT. As protein: CASSRNRDRDSPLHF. This sequence joins TRBV18 and TRBJ1-6; 9 nucleotides match TRBD1. Germline-derived CDR1 and CDR2 are KGHSH and LQKENI. The CDR3 loop spans 15 amino acids. The J segment lost 8 bases and the V segment lost 4 bases, leaving 6 bases of the junction unmatched.

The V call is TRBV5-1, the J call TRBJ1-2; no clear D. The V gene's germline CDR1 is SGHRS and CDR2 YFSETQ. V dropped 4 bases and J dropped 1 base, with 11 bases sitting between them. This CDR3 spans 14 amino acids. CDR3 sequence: CASSRATINYGYTF. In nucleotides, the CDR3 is TGCGCCAGCAGCCGGGCGACTATTAACTATGGCTACACCTTC.

The CDR3 protein is CASSLGTSVTDTQYF. As DNA, the CDR3 is TGTGCCAGCAGCCTGGGGACTAGCGTAACAGATACGCAGTATTTT. The chain is built from TRBV5-8 and TRBJ2-3, with TRBD2 matching over 10 bases. Germline V gene sequence: CDR1 SGHTS, CDR2 YDEGEE. Germline trimming cut 4 bases from V and 3 bases from J; bases unmatched to any gene: 5. There are 15 residues in the CDR3.

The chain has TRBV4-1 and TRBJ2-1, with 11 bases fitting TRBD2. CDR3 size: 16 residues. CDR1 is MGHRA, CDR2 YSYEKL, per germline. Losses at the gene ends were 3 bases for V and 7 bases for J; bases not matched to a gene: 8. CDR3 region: CASSQAGTSGWNEQFF. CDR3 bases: TGCGCCAGCAGCCAGGCCGGGACTAGCGGATGGAATGAGCAGTTCTTC.

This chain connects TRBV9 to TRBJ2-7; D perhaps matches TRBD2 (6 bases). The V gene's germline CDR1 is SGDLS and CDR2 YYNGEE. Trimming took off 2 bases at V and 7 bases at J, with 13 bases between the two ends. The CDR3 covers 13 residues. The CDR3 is CASSVTGAGEQYF. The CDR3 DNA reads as TGTGCCAGCAGCGTGACGGGAGCTGGAGAGCAGTACTTC.

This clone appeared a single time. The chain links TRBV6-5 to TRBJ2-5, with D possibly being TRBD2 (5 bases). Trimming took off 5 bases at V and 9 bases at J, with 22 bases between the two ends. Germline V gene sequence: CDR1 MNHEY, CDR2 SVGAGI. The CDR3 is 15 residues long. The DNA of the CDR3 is TGTGCCAGCAGTCTGGAGGCGGCCCTCGCCGGGGCCCAGTACTTC. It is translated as CASSLEAALAGAQYF.

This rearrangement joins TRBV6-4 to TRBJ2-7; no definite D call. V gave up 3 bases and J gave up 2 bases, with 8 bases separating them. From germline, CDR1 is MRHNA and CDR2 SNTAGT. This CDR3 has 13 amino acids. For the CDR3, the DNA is TGTGCCAGCAGTGAAATCGTTCCCTACGAGCAGTACGTC. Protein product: CASSEIVPYEQYV.

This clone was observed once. CDR3 sequence (DNA): TGTGCCAGCAGCTCCAGAGAAGCGGGCGGGGGATACAATGAGCAGTTCTTC. Its protein is CASSSREAGGGYNEQFF. The chain is built from TRBV5-4 and TRBJ2-1, with 7 bases identical to TRBD2. Germline loops: CDR1 SGHNT, CDR2 YYREEE (reference sequence). Trimming removed 3 bases from V and 4 bases from J; junction bases left unmatched: 13. This CDR3 comprises 17 residues.

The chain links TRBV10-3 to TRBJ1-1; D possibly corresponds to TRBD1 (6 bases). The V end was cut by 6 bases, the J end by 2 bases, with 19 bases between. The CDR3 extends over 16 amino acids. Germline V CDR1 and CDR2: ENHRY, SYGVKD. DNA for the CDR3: TGTGCCATCAGCGACAGGATCGGTTACCCAAACACTGAAGCTTTCTTT. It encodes CAISDRIGYPNTEAFF.

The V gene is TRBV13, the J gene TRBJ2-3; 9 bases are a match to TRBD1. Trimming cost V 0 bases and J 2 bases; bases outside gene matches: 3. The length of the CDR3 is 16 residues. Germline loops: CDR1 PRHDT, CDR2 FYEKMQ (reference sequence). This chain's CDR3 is CASSLGTGGDTDTQYF. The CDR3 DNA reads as TGTGCCAGCAGCTTAGGGACAGGGGGAGACACAGATACGCAGTATTTT.

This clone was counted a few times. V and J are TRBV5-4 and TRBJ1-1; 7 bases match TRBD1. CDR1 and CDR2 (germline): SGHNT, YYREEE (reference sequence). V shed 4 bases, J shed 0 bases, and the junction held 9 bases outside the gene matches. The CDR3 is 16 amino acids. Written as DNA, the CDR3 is TGTGCCAGCAGCCTGGACAGGATAGGGGTGAACACTGAAGCTTTCTTT. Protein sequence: CASSLDRIGVNTEAFF.

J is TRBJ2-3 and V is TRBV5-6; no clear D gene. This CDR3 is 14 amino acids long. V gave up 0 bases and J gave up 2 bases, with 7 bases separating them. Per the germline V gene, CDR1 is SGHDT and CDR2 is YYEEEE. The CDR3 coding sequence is TGTGCCAGCAGCTTGGCACAAAACACAGATACGCAGTATTTT. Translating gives CASSLAQNTDTQYF.

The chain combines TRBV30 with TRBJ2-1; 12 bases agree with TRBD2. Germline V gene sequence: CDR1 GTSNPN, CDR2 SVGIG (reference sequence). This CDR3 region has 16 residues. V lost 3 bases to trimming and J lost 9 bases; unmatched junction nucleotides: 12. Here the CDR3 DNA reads TGTGCCTGGAGCGAAGCCTTTTCTAGCGGGAGGGTTGAGCAGTTCTTC. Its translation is CAWSEAFSSGRVEQFF.

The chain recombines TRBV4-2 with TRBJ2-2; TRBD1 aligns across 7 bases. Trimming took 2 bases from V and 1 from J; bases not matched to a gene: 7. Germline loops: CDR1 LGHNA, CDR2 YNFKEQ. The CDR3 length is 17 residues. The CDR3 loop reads CASSQHKGALNTGELFF. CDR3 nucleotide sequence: TGTGCCAGCAGCCAACACAAGGGGGCGCTGAACACCGGGGAGCTGTTTTTT.

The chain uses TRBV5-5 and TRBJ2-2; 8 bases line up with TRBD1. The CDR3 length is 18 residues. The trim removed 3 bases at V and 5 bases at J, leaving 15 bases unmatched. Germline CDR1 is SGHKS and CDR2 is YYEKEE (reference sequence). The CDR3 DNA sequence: TGTGCCAGCAGCTGGGGGAACTGGGCAGGGGGCTTTACCGGGGAGCTGTTTTTT. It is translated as CASSWGNWAGGFTGELFF.